What follows are 19 T cell receptor beta chains derived from one specimen sequenced in a study of T cell responses to AZD1222 COVID-19 vaccine. Assay used: immunoSEQ multiplex PCR; TCRdb lists only in-frame clones, some missing. The sample lists about 180,000 clones; 94% were seen once. The sequences come from peripheral blood, collected 28 days after the second AZD1222 dose. The origin of the receptors is an adult who received the AZD1222 COVID-19 vaccine.

The genes are TRBV6-1 and TRBJ1-1; D might be TRBD1 (6 bases). From germline, CDR1 is MNHNS and CDR2 SASEGT. The CDR3 totals 15 residues. V lost 3 bases and J 0 bases, leaving 11 bases between the germline ends. The CDR3 coding sequence is TGTGCCAGCAGTGACAGGGGTGCACTGAACACTGAAGCTTTCTTT. It yields the protein CASSDRGALNTEAFF.

The rearrangement links TRBV11-2 to TRBJ1-5; 7 bases are a match to TRBD1. Germline CDR1 SGHAT, CDR2 FQNNGV. With 6 bases clipped from V and 2 bases from J, the junction kept 4 bases outside the gene matches. This CDR3 is built from 14 residues. CDR3 bases: TGTGCCAGCAGGGAGGGGACAGGCAATCAGCCCCAGCATTTT. Protein: CASREGTGNQPQHF. Drawing the rest from reference TRBV11-2 and TRBJ1-5, the complete variable domain is EAGVAQSPRYKIIEKRQSVAFWCNPISGHATLYWYQQILGQGPKLLIQFQNNGVVDDSQLPKDRFSAERLKGVDSTLKIQPAKLEDSAVYLCASREGTGNQPQHFGDGTRLSIL.

The chain uses TRBV28 and TRBJ2-5; D not certain. The CDR3 totals 13 residues. In germline, CDR1 is MDHEN, CDR2 SYDVKM. V shed 1 base and J shed 4 bases, with 7 bases lying between them. The DNA of the CDR3 is TGTGCCAGCAGTTTATTCCCGATAGAGACCCAGTACTTC. Translation gives CASSLFPIETQYF.

V and J are TRBV14 and TRBJ2-7; 7 nucleotides agree with TRBD1. CDR1 and CDR2 from the germline V gene are SGHDN and FVKESK. The CDR3 has 14 amino acids. The V segment lost 4 bases and the J segment 6 bases; nucleotides outside the gene matches: 9. As DNA, the CDR3 is TGTGCCAGCAGCCCTAAGAGGGGGCTGGGCGAGCAGTACTTC. Its protein product is CASSPKRGLGEQYF.

V and J are TRBV7-9 and TRBJ2-7; D ambiguous. V dropped 4 bases and J dropped 3 bases, with 10 bases sitting between them. The CDR3 is 13 residues long. The germline gives CDR1 SEHNR, CDR2 FQNEAQ (reference sequence). The CDR3 sequence is CASSSSLIYEQYF. DNA of the CDR3: TGTGCCAGCAGCTCGTCCCTAATCTACGAGCAGTACTTC.

About this clone: At one of its ends the junction is not consistent with the germline gene, which may arise from a read error. J is TRBJ2-3 and V is TRBV6-5; TRBD2 aligns across 8 bases. The CDR3 covers 15 residues. The V gene's germline CDR1 is MNHEY and CDR2 SVGAGI. The CDR3 DNA sequence: TGTGCTAGCACTGGGACTAGAGTTGGCGCAGATACGCAGTATTTT. As protein: CASTGTRVGADTQYF.

V and J are TRBV30 and TRBJ2-2; D is ambiguous. This CDR3 region has 12 residues. The germline gives CDR1 GTSNPN, CDR2 SVGIG (reference sequence). Deletions cut 3 bases from V and 5 bases from J, with 7 bases between. CDR3 sequence: CAWSEGTGELFF. Written as DNA, the CDR3 is TGTGCCTGGAGCGAAGGGACCGGGGAGCTGTTTTTT.

The chain combines TRBV7-2 with TRBJ1-6; D not certain. CDR1 and CDR2 (germline): SGHTA, FQGNSA. The germline V and J ends were trimmed by 3 bases and 6 bases, with 9 bases remaining between them. This CDR3 is built from 14 residues. CDR3 DNA: TGTGCCAGCAGCTTGGAACCCGGTAATTCACCCCTCCACTTT. It codes for CASSLEPGNSPLHF.

The chain joins TRBV20-1 to TRBJ2-3, with TRBD2 matching 12 bases. V trimming: 3 bases; J trimming: 5 bases; junction bases outside the gene matches: 12. CDR3 length: 17 amino acids. Looked up from germline, CDR1 is DFQATT and CDR2 is SNEGSKA (reference sequence). The CDR3 nucleotides are TGCAGTGCTAGTCCCCTAGCGGGAGGGCCTAGGGTAGATACGCAGTATTTT. This encodes CSASPLAGGPRVDTQYF.

The rearrangement links TRBV5-4 to TRBJ2-2, with 7 bases identical to TRBD1. V was pared by 4 bases and J by 1 base, with 4 bases of the junction left unmatched. The CDR3 covers 15 residues. Germline V lookup: CDR1 SGHNT, CDR2 YYREEE (reference sequence). This CDR3 is CASSTYRGNTGELFF. DNA of the CDR3: TGTGCCAGCAGCACCTACAGGGGGAACACCGGGGAGCTGTTTTTT. The full variable domain, rest sourced from reference TRBV5-4 and TRBJ2-2, is ETGVTQSPTHLIKTRGQQVTLRCSSQSGHNTVSWYQQALGQGPQFIFQYYREEENGRGNFPPRFSGLQFPNYSSELNVNALELDDSALYLCASSTYRGNTGELFFGEGSRLTVL.

The CDR3 is CASSLEGRVVEKLFF. The CDR3 bases are TGCGCCAGCAGCTTGGAGGGCAGGGTAGTTGAAAAACTGTTTTTT. The chain links TRBV5-1 to TRBJ1-4; D possibly corresponds to TRBD1 (5 bases). Germline CDR1 SGHRS, CDR2 YFSETQ. The CDR3 sequence is 15 residues long. V was pared by 0 bases and J by 7 bases, with 13 bases between.

This chain joins TRBV2 and TRBJ1-3, with TRBD1 matching 9 bases. The CDR3 totals 17 residues. With 4 bases clipped from V and 0 bases from J, the junction kept 7 bases outside the gene matches. Germline lookup yields CDR1 SNHLY and CDR2 FYNNEI. The CDR3 sequence: CASSGGTGSSSGNTIYF. CDR3 DNA: TGTGCCAGCAGTGGGGGGACAGGGTCGAGCTCTGGAAACACCATATATTTT.

V is TRBV7-9 and J is TRBJ2-7; 9 nucleotides line up with TRBD2. The V gene end was trimmed by 5 bases and the J gene end by 2 bases; junction bases not matched to a gene: 7. CDR1 and CDR2 (germline): SEHNR, FQNEAQ (reference sequence). The CDR3 is 15 residues long. The CDR3 here is CASSHTSGRPYEQYF. CDR3 coding DNA: TGTGCCAGCAGCCATACTAGCGGGCGGCCCTACGAGCAGTACTTC.

The rearrangement joins TRBV20-1 to TRBJ1-4; no clear D gene. This CDR3 is built from 11 residues. V was pared by 3 bases and J by 6 bases, with 5 bases between. In germline, CDR1 is DFQATT, CDR2 SNEGSKA (reference sequence). CDR3 loop: CSARRDEKLFF. The DNA for the CDR3 is TGCAGTGCTAGGAGGGATGAAAAACTGTTTTTT.

The chain is built from TRBV28 and TRBJ1-6, with unresolved D. Trimming took 8 bases from V and 10 from J, leaving 6 bases between them. Germline V CDR1 and CDR2: MDHEN, SYDVKM. This CDR3 is 10 amino acids long. CDR3 DNA: TGTGCCAGCGGTGTCTCACCCCTCCACTTT. Protein product: CASGVSPLHF.

The gene calls are TRBV3-1 (or the pseudogene TRBV3-2) and TRBJ2-7; D assignment may be TRBD1 or TRBD2 (5 bases each). Germline V CDR1 and CDR2: LGHDT, YNNKEL (reference sequence). V was pared by 7 bases and J by 4 bases, with 14 bases between. The CDR3 sequence is 13 residues long. CDR3 sequence: CASKQARGYEQYF. CDR3 DNA: TGTGCCAGCAAACAGGCTAGAGGGTACGAGCAGTACTTC.

The chain links TRBV7-9 to TRBJ1-2; 7 bases fit TRBD1. V was pared by 5 bases and J by 9 bases, with 12 bases of the junction left unmatched. Germline V CDR1 and CDR2: SEHNR, FQNEAQ (reference sequence). The CDR3 length is 14 residues. The DNA for the CDR3 is TGTGCCAGCAGCGCCACAGGGGCCTCAACTAGCTACACCTTC. It encodes CASSATGASTSYTF.

The CDR3 region is CASSQVSSGANVLTF. The CDR3 DNA is TGTGCCAGCAGCCAGGTATCCTCTGGGGCCAACGTCCTGACTTTC. The chain couples TRBV5-6 to TRBJ2-6; the D is unclear. The CDR3 loop spans 15 amino acids. CDR1 and CDR2 from the germline V gene are SGHDT and YYEEEE. V was shortened by 4 bases and J by 0 bases, with 8 bases between the two germline ends.

For this clone: Other nucleotide sequences from this sample produce the same CDR3. The chain carries TRBV6-5 and TRBJ1-1; no reliable D call. The CDR3 is 13 amino acids. V was clipped by 6 bases and J by 2 bases, with 10 bases between them. From germline, CDR1 is MNHEY and CDR2 SVGAGI. CDR3 sequence reads: CASRRGVNTEAFF. Written as DNA, the CDR3 is TGTGCCAGCAGACGGGGAGTAAACACTGAAGCTTTCTTT.